The clone carrying this T cell receptor beta chain was detected a few times. Its matching antigen is unknown. V lost 0 bases, J lost 2 bases, and 9 bases lay in between. The germline V gene encodes CDR1 SGHRS and CDR2 YFSETQ. This CDR3 is built from 14 residues. Every cDNA TCR molecule received its own unique molecular identifier. One entry per CDR3 protein, called by TCRdb with MiXCR from the 5' RACE reads. Here the sample spans tens of thousands of distinct CDR3 sequences, 7.4% being singletons. This entry belongs to a study of spatial heterogeneity in lung cancer. Study-wide background: After resection, follow-up PBMC samples were sequenced when available, at a median of about 2 years later.

Time point described: blood at routine non-recurrence follow-up after resection. In each case, whole RNA from tumor, nontumor lung or frozen PBMC was sequenced unsorted. General study findings and limits: Relative to follow-up, resection was when ubiquitous expanded tumor TCRs appeared more in blood.

The TCR originated in a female donor with early-stage non-small cell lung cancer. The genes are TRBV5-1 and TRBJ2-7; no clear D gene. Sequencing was performed on PBMCs, taken at follow-up. The CDR3 protein is CASSLVVSPYEQYF. CDR3 DNA: TGCGCCAGCAGCTTGGTAGTTTCTCCCTACGAGCAGTACTTC.